Listed here are 22 T cell receptor beta chains from one sample, sequenced in a study of T-cell reconstitution after alpha-beta-depleted transplantation in children. The authors prepared the TCRbeta library with unique molecular identifiers. MiXCR, run by TCRdb on the PCR reads, gives a single entry per CDR3 protein. The sample shows approximately 300,000 distinct CDR3 sequences, 10% of them seen only once. Sequencing used PBMCs, obtained before TCRalphabeta/CD19-depleted stem cell transplant. Receptors originate from a boy younger than two with acute myeloid leukemia, due to receive a stem cell transplant.

This clonotype has more than one count but fewer than ten. This CDR3 reads CASSPPGTGGSEAFF. In DNA, the CDR3 is TGTGCCAGCAGCCCCCCCGGGACAGGTGGCTCTGAAGCTTTCTTT. The chain is built from TRBV7-9 and TRBJ1-1, with 8 bases identical to TRBD1. This CDR3 region has 15 residues. Per the germline V gene, CDR1 is SEHNR and CDR2 is FQNEAQ (reference sequence). J lost 6 bases, V lost 5 bases, and 11 bases had no gene match.

This clonotype was detected many times. The chain joins TRBV7-2 to TRBJ1-5; D is ambiguous. Per the germline V gene, CDR1 is SGHTA and CDR2 is FQGNSA. Deletions cut 0 bases from V and 5 bases from J, with 5 bases between. The length of the CDR3 is 13 residues. The CDR3, as DNA: TGTGCCAGCAGCTTAGCTATAGATCAGCCCCAGCATTTT. This codes for CASSLAIDQPQHF.

This clonotype was seen many times. V and J are TRBV19 and TRBJ2-7, with 9 bases fitting TRBD1. V dropped 6 bases and J dropped 6; count of bases not matched to a gene: 6. The germline CDR1 and CDR2 sequences are LNHDA and SQIVND (reference sequence). This CDR3 spans 13 amino acids. Here the CDR3 DNA reads TGTGCCAGTAGCCAACAGGGGGCGAGCGAGCAGTACTTC. The encoded protein is CASSQQGASEQYF.

The chain combines TRBV20-1 with TRBJ2-1; 12 nucleotides match TRBD2. The CDR3 has 15 residues. CDR1 and CDR2 from the germline V gene are DFQATT and SNEGSKA (reference sequence). V was pared by 7 bases and J by 7 bases, with 11 bases of the junction left unmatched. The CDR3 region has the DNA TGCAGTGAGAAGGCTAGCGGGGGGGCCGGGAATGAGCAGTTCTTC. Translation gives CSEKASGGAGNEQFF.

This clonotype was seen at least ten times. The chain links TRBV6-5 to TRBJ2-5; perhaps TRBD2 as D (6 bases). Trimming pared 0 bases from V and 0 bases from J, leaving 8 bases between. The germline gives CDR1 MNHEY, CDR2 SVGAGI. The CDR3 extends over 15 amino acids. Here the CDR3 DNA reads TGTGCCAGCAGTTACTCCTCTAGCGACCAAGAGACCCAGTACTTC. Residues: CASSYSSSDQETQYF.

The chain is built from TRBV5-1 and TRBJ2-7, with TRBD1 matching over 10 bases. The CDR3 spans 14 residues. Germline assignment: CDR1 SGHRS and CDR2 YFSETQ. V lost 5 bases to trimming and J lost 7 bases; unmatched junction nucleotides: 9. The CDR3 DNA sequence: TGCGCCAGCAGGAAGAGACAGGGGGCGAATGAGCAGTACTTC. Its translation is CASRKRQGANEQYF.

This clonotype was counted at least ten times. The gene calls are TRBV5-1 and TRBJ2-3; D gene unclear. The CDR3 sequence is 13 residues long. V gave up 1 base and J gave up 8 bases, with 11 bases separating them. Germline assignment: CDR1 SGHRS and CDR2 YFSETQ. The CDR3 sequence is CASSLTDGLTQYF. In DNA form, the CDR3 reads TGCGCCAGCAGCTTGACGGACGGTCTTACGCAGTATTTT.

A few counts support this clonotype. The chain links TRBV7-8 to TRBJ1-6, with 8 bases fitting TRBD1. The CDR3 is made up of 14 amino acids. V dropped 5 bases and J dropped 11; count of bases not matched to a gene: 8. The germline CDR1 and CDR2 sequences are SGHVS and FQNEAQ. CDR3 coding DNA: TGTGCCAGCAGCCAGCAGGGGGCCCTCGCACCCCTCCACTTT. This encodes CASSQQGALAPLHF.

Of note for this clonotype: A much larger clone differs from this one at a single base, so this may be a read error. The chain couples TRBV7-9 to TRBJ2-1; possibly TRBD2 for D (7 bases). Germline V CDR1 and CDR2: SEHNR, FQNEAQ (reference sequence). This CDR3 region has 16 residues. DNA of the CDR3: TGTGTCAGCAGCTTAGGTGGGGGGGCCCAATACAATGAGCAGTTCTTC. Translation gives CVSSLGGGAQYNEQFF.

The rearrangement joins TRBV19 to TRBJ1-1, with 8 bases matching TRBD1. Germline CDR1 reads LNHDA; CDR2 reads SQIVND (reference sequence). The CDR3 is 17 residues long. V lost 4 bases and J lost 2; bases outside the gene matches: 12. The CDR3 loop reads CASSSLPPGQGNTEAFF. The CDR3 DNA follows: TGTGCCAGTAGTAGCCTCCCCCCTGGACAGGGCAACACTGAAGCTTTCTTT.

This clonotype was seen many times. CDR3 protein: CSASLAGDTQYF. Here the CDR3 DNA reads TGCAGTGCTAGCTTAGCGGGAGATACGCAGTATTTT. The V call is TRBV20-1, the J call TRBJ2-3; 7 bases match TRBD2. CDR3 size: 12 residues. With 3 bases clipped from V and 5 bases from J, the junction kept 2 bases outside the gene matches. Germline values: CDR1 DFQATT, CDR2 SNEGSKA (reference sequence).

Concerning this clonotype itself: Just one base apart from a much larger clone, this may be a read error. The chain couples TRBV4-3 to TRBJ2-1, with TRBD2 matching over 8 bases. Germline CDR1 LGHNA, CDR2 YSLEER. The V and J ends lost 4 bases and 4 bases, in that order; junction bases with no gene match: 15. The CDR3 has 18 residues. CDR3 region: CASSLSPGTSIRYNEQFF. Here the CDR3 DNA reads TGCGCCAGCAGCCTCAGTCCCGGGACTAGTATCAGATACAATGAGCAGTTCTTC.

In this sample, this clonotype turned up many times. V is TRBV2 and J is TRBJ1-1; D not resolved. The CDR3 extends over 14 amino acids. Germline V gene sequence: CDR1 SNHLY, CDR2 FYNNEI. V lost 6 bases and J 0 bases, leaving 11 bases between the germline ends. CDR3 amino acids: CASSGYNMNTEAFF. The CDR3 region has the DNA TGTGCCAGCAGCGGTTATAATATGAACACTGAAGCTTTCTTT. Full variable domain (outside the CDR3, taken from reference TRBV2 and TRBJ1-1): EPEVTQTPSHQVTQMGQEVILRCVPISNHLYFYWYRQILGQKVEFLVSFYNNEISEKSEIFDDQFSVERPDGSNFTLKIRSTKLEDSAMYFCASSGYNMNTEAFFGQGTRLTVV.

This clonotype has at least ten counts. The V gene is TRBV18, the J gene TRBJ2-7; 8 bases match TRBD1. V shed 3 bases and J 3 bases; nucleotides not matched to a gene: 10. Germline CDR1 and CDR2: KGHSH and LQKENI. The CDR3 contains 16 residues. CDR3 DNA sequence: TGTGCCAGCTCACCCGGCCCCGGGACAGGCCACTACGAGCAGTACTTC. Translation: CASSPGPGTGHYEQYF.

In this sample, this clonotype turned up many times. The gene calls are TRBV12-3 or TRBV12-4 and TRBJ1-1; D not certain. CDR3 size: 13 residues. Trimming left V 4 bases short and J 3 bases short, with 9 bases between. CDR3: CASSSPPYTEAFF. The CDR3 nucleotides are TGTGCCAGCAGTTCTCCCCCTTACACTGAAGCTTTCTTT.

There are many counts of this clonotype. J is TRBJ2-7 and V is TRBV24-1; 8 positions match TRBD2. Trimming removed 3 bases from V and 1 base from J; junction bases left unmatched: 4. Germline CDR1 reads KGHDR; CDR2 reads SFDVKD. The CDR3 has 15 amino acids. CDR3 coding DNA: TGTGCCACCAGTGATCCGGGACTAGGGTCCTACGAGCAGTACTTC. Its protein is CATSDPGLGSYEQYF.

Note on this clonotype: This could be a read error, since a much larger clone is one nucleotide away. V and J are TRBV20-1 and TRBJ2-5; 9 bases are shared with TRBD2. The CDR3 length is 14 residues. The V segment lost 3 bases and the J segment 4 bases; nucleotides outside the gene matches: 6. Germline V gene sequence: CDR1 DFQATT, CDR2 SNEGSKA (reference sequence). The CDR3 region is CSASLAGRRETQYF. The CDR3 nucleotides are TGCAGTGCTAGTCTAGCGGGACGTAGAGAGACCCAGTACTTC.

The sample holds many counts of this clonotype. This chain links TRBV28 with TRBJ2-1, with TRBD2 matching over 11 bases. J lost 8 bases, V lost 2 bases, and 23 bases had no gene match. Germline assignment: CDR1 MDHEN and CDR2 SYDVKM. CDR3 length: 21 amino acids. The CDR3 loop reads CASSLTSYPKYDSGRGYEQFF. For the CDR3, the DNA is TGTGCCAGCAGTTTAACCTCCTACCCAAAGTATGATAGCGGGAGGGGCTATGAGCAGTTCTTC. The full variable domain, with the rest looked up from reference TRBV28 and TRBJ2-1, is DVKVTQSSRYLVKRTGEKVFLECVQDMDHENMFWYRQDPGLGLRLIYFSYDVKMKEKGDIPEGYSVSREKKERFSLILESASTNQTSMYLCASSLTSYPKYDSGRGYEQFFGPGTRLTVL.

This clonotype was picked up a small number of times. Mismatch with germline at one junction end may stem from a read error. This chain joins TRBV3-1 and TRBJ2-7, with TRBD1 matching over 9 bases. Germline loops: CDR1 LGHDT, CDR2 YNNKEL (reference sequence). The CDR3 is 16 amino acids. The CDR3 reads CASRQETGQGLYEQYF. For the CDR3, the DNA is TGTGCCAGCAGACAAGAGACGGGACAGGGACTCTACGAGCAGTACTTC.

This clonotype was picked up many times. This sequence joins TRBV18 and TRBJ1-1; D possibly corresponds to TRBD1 (5 bases). The germline gives CDR1 KGHSH, CDR2 LQKENI. V lost 1 base and J lost 4, with 19 bases in between. The CDR3 sequence is 17 residues long. Written as DNA, the CDR3 is TGTGCCAGCTCACCACGTAGAATAGTCGGGGGTGGCACTGAAGCTTTCTTT. Translation gives CASSPRRIVGGGTEAFF.

This clonotype has a count of ten or more. The chain is built from TRBV28 and TRBJ2-7; maybe TRBD1 (6 bases). Per germline, CDR1 MDHEN and CDR2 SYDVKM. Deletions cut 1 base from V and 3 bases from J, with 13 bases between. The CDR3 is 15 amino acids. In nucleotides, the CDR3 is TGTGCCAGCAGTTTATACGGAGGACAGAGCTACGAGCAGTACTTC. Protein product: CASSLYGGQSYEQYF.

This clonotype was seen at least ten times. The chain links TRBV29-1 to TRBJ2-1; D might be TRBD2 (6 bases). Trimming removed 6 bases at V and 4 bases at J, with 13 bases between. The germline gives CDR1 SQVTM, CDR2 ANQGSEA. The CDR3 totals 13 residues. CDR3 in amino acids: CSVGGRVYNEQFF. CDR3 in DNA: TGCAGCGTGGGGGGTCGGGTTTACAATGAGCAGTTCTTC.